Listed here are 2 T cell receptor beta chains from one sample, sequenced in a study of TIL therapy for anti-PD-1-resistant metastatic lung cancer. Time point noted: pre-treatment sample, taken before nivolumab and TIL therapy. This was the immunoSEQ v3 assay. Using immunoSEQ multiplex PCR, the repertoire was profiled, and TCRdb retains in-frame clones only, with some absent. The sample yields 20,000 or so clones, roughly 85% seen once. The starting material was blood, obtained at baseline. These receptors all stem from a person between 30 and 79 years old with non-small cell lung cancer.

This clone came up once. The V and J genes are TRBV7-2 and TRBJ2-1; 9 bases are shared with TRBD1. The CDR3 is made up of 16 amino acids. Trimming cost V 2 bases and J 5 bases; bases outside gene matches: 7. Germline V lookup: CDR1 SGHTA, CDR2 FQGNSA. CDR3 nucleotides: TGTGCCAGCAGCTTAATTTCCAGGACAGGGGACAATGAGCAGTTCTTC. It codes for CASSLISRTGDNEQFF. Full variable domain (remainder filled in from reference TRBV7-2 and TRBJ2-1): GAGVSQSPSNKVTEKGKDVELRCDPISGHTALYWYRQSLGQGLEFLIYFQGNSAPDKSGLPSDRFSAERTGGSVSTLTIQRTQQEDSAVYLCASSLISRTGDNEQFFGPGTRLTVL.

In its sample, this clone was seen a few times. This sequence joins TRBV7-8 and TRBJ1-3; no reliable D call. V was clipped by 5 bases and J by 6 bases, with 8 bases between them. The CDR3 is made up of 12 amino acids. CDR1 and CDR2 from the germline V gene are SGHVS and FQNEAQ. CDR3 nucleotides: TGTGCCAGCAGCCTTATGCAAAACACCATATATTTT. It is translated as CASSLMQNTIYF.